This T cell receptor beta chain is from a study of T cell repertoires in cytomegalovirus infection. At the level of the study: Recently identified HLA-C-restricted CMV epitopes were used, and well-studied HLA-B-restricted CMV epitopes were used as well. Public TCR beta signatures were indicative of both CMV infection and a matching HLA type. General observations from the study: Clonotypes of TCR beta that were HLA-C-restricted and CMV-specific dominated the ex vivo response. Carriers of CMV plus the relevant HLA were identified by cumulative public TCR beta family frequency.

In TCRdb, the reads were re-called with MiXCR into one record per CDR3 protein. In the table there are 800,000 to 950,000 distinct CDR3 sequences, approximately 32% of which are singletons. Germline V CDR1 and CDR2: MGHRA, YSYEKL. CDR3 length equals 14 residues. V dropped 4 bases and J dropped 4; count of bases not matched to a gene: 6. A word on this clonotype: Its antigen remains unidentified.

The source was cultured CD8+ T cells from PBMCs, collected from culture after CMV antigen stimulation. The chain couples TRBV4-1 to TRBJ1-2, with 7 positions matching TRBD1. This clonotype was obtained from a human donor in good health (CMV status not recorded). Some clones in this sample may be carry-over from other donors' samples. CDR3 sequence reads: CASSPRDSLYGYTF. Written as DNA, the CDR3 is TGCGCCAGCAGCCCCAGGGACAGCCTCTATGGCTACACCTTC.